The clone carrying this T cell receptor (beta chain) occurred many times. A universal primer site and UMIs were added as TCR cDNA was made by 5'RACE template switching. TCRdb re-analysed the 5' RACE reads in MiXCR, keeping a single row per CDR3 protein. The profile shows 50,000 or so distinct CDR3 sequences, less than 8% of them singletons. This entry comes from a study of T cells after yellow fever vaccination. Study-level information: In the case of low-cell-number fractions, SMART-Seq v4 Ultra Low Input was used for preparation. Study-wide results and limits: Clones that expanded after primary vaccination mostly reappeared after the booster (less than 98% CD4, 70% to 90% CD8). Contamination by abundant bulk-population clonotypes could be present in FACS-sorted repertoires.

The V gene end was trimmed by 5 bases and the J gene end by 6 bases; junction bases not matched to a gene: 10. CDR3 length: 15 amino acids. Per germline, CDR1 MNHEY and CDR2 SMNVEV (reference sequence). The specimen was CD8+ T cells not binding an NS4B(214-222) dextramer, sorted from PBMCs, collected 45 days after the first yellow fever vaccination. The chain joins TRBV27 to TRBJ2-5, with 9 bases aligning to TRBD2. The source is a young man who received the YFV17D yellow fever vaccine. In DNA, the CDR3 is TGTGCCAGCAGTAACCTAGCGGGGATTGGGCAGACCCAGTACTTC. Amino acids: CASSNLAGIGQTQYF.